The 11 T cell receptor beta chains reported below all come from one sample, sequenced in a study of identifying expanded T cells in peripheral blood. The repertoire was sequenced with immunoSEQ multiplex PCR; TCRdb's copy has only in-frame clones and lacks some. Of more than 90,000 clones detected, 87% appear once; the ten largest clones hold about a sixth. Source material: blood. Receptor source: a person between 18 and 75 years old in good health.

The chain recombines TRBV4-3 with TRBJ2-3; TRBD2 aligns across 9 bases. The CDR3 is 18 residues long. The ends lost 0 bases at V and 5 bases at J; junction bases unmatched: 12. Germline CDR1 is LGHNA and CDR2 is YSLEER. The CDR3 loop reads CASSQDRAGGPSGDTQYF. The CDR3 DNA sequence: TGCGCCAGCAGCCAAGATCGGGCGGGGGGGCCCTCTGGAGATACGCAGTATTTT.

The chain joins TRBV5-4 to TRBJ2-7; 10 nucleotides match TRBD1. Germline CDR1 SGHNT, CDR2 YYREEE (reference sequence). The CDR3 runs to 15 residues. The V gene end was trimmed by 0 bases and the J gene end by 4 bases; junction bases not matched to a gene: 4. The DNA of the CDR3 is TGTGCCAGCAGCTTGGGACAGGGGGCTCAATACGAGCAGTACTTC. Its protein product is CASSLGQGAQYEQYF.

This chain joins TRBV2 and TRBJ2-3, with D unresolved. From germline, CDR1 is SNHLY and CDR2 FYNNEI. V was clipped by 8 bases and J by 1 base, with 10 bases between them. The CDR3 runs 13 residues. The CDR3 sequence is CASSSAGTDTQYF. CDR3 sequence (DNA): TGTGCCAGCTCGAGTGCTGGCACAGATACGCAGTATTTT.

A few counts support this clone. V usage is TRBV15 and J usage is TRBJ1-5; no clear D. Germline V gene data show CDR1 as LNHNV and CDR2 as YYDKDF (reference sequence). The CDR3 runs 18 residues. With 1 base removed from V and 1 base from J, the gap between germline ends came to 17 bases. The CDR3 is CATSRGETIGGSNQPQHF. CDR3 nucleotide sequence: TGTGCCACCAGCAGAGGAGAGACAATTGGAGGGAGCAATCAGCCCCAGCATTTT.

This clone was seen just once. The genes are TRBV4-1 and TRBJ2-1, with 9 bases identical to TRBD2. The CDR3 is made up of 17 amino acids. V dropped 8 bases and J dropped 0; count of bases not matched to a gene: 11. Germline CDR1 MGHRA, CDR2 YSYEKL. CDR3 region: CASHPGLASSSYNEQFF. The CDR3 nucleotides are TGCGCCAGCCACCCGGGACTAGCTTCCAGCTCCTACAATGAGCAGTTCTTC.

The chain joins TRBV7-2 to TRBJ1-4; a possible D gene is TRBD1 (6 bases). CDR3 length: 15 residues. The germline V gene has CDR1 SGHTA and CDR2 FQGNSA. V lost 6 bases to trimming and J lost 7 bases, with 18 bases between them. The CDR3 region has the DNA TGTGCCAGCAGGGAACAGGGAGTCAGTGGTGAAAAACTGTTTTTT. This sequence encodes CASREQGVSGEKLFF.

This clone came up once. The chain employs TRBV7-2 and TRBJ2-1; possibly TRBD2 for D (5 bases). Per the germline V gene, CDR1 is SGHTA and CDR2 is FQGNSA. The CDR3 has 15 residues. Deletions cut 3 bases from V and 6 bases from J, with 15 bases between. The CDR3 DNA is TGTGCCAGCAGCTTCACTAGAATGGCCACCAATGAGCAGTTCTTC. It is translated as CASSFTRMATNEQFF.

The CDR3 sequence: CATRRTSGADEQYF. For the CDR3, the DNA is TGTGCCACCAGGAGGACTAGCGGGGCTGACGAGCAGTACTTC. The chain employs TRBV15 and TRBJ2-7; TRBD2 matches at 12 bases. The junction had 5 bases not matched to a gene; V was cut back by 6 bases and J by 5 bases. The germline CDR1 and CDR2 sequences are LNHNV and YYDKDF (reference sequence). This CDR3 has 14 amino acids.

The CDR3 DNA is TGCGCCAGCAGCTTGATGCCTAGGCAGGAAAAACTGTTTTTT. Translating it yields CASSLMPRQEKLFF. V and J are TRBV5-1 and TRBJ1-4; no firm D call. Trimming took 1 base from V and 8 from J, leaving 12 bases between them. The germline CDR1 and CDR2 sequences are SGHRS and YFSETQ. This CDR3 spans 14 amino acids.

The chain employs TRBV5-5 and TRBJ1-2, with 7 positions matching TRBD1. V lost 3 bases and J lost 3; bases outside the gene matches: 8. The CDR3 sequence is 15 residues long. CDR1 is SGHKS and CDR2 is YYEKEE in the germline V gene (reference sequence). Written as DNA, the CDR3 is TGTGCCAGCAGCTCCCAAGGGCAGGGGGACTATGGCTACACCTTC. Its protein product is CASSSQGQGDYGYTF.

The chain combines TRBV30 with TRBJ1-6; TRBD1 agrees at 7 bases. Germline V gives CDR1 GTSNPN, CDR2 SVGIG (reference sequence). V shed 1 base, J shed 10 bases, and the junction held 4 bases outside the gene matches. This CDR3 is built from 13 residues. The CDR3 spells CAWSGQGGSPLHF. In DNA form, the CDR3 reads TGTGCCTGGAGTGGACAGGGAGGGTCACCCCTCCACTTT.